This record covers a single TCR beta chain. Trimming took 3 bases from V and 8 from J, leaving 13 bases between them. The CDR3 has 14 amino acids. Germline-derived CDR1 and CDR2 are MDHEN and SYDVKM. These data are taken from a study of blood T cell repertoires in COVID-19. The overall study: Both acute and convalescent COVID-19 samples were obtained from the United States, Italy and Spain. Nucleic acid was either cDNA or gDNA, and it came from T cells, B-cell-depleted T cells, or PBMCs.

Source study methods: Estimates of nucleated cell counts were drawn from the amplification of reference gene primers. The data were produced by immunoSEQ multiplex PCR, yet TCRdb's version contains in-frame clones alone and is incomplete. That table supplies the V and J calls and clone size; D and trimming were determined from the DNA. The table records approximately 140,000 clones, roughly 81% of them present only once. The chain has TRBV28 and TRBJ1-4; tentative D call: TRBD1 (6 bases). The specimen sequenced was peripheral blood. This clonotype was sampled from a human donor with acute or convalescent COVID-19. The donor label of this sample is uncertain. CDR3 region: CASSFRTGREKLFF. CDR3 DNA sequence: TGTGCCAGCAGTTTTCGAACAGGGCGGGAAAAACTGTTTTTT.